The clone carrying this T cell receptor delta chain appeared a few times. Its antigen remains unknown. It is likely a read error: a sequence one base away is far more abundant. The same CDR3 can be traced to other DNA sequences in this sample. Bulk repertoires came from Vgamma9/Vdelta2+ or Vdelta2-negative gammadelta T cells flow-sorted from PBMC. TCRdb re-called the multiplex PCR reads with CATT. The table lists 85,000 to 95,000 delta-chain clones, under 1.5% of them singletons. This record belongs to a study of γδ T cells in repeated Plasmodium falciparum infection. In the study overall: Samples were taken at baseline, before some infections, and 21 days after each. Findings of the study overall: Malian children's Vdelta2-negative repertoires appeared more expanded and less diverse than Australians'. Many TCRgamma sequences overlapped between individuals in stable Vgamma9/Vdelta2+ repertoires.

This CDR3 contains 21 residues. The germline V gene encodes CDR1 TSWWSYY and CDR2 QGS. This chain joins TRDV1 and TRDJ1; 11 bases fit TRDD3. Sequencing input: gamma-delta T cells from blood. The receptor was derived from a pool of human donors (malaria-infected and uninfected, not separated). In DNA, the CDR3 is TGTGCTCTTGGGGAACTTTCCGCCCCAATGTACTGGGGGATAGACACCGATAAGCTCATCTTT. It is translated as CALGELSAPMYWGIDTDKLIF.